A selection of T cell receptor beta chains follows, all from one sample in a study of early T cells in non-severe SARS-CoV-2 infection. In TCRdb, the 5' RACE reads were re-called with MiXCR into one record per CDR3 protein. The sample comprises 30,000 to 35,000 distinct CDR3 sequences, roughly 7.1% of which are singletons, and about 13% rests with the top ten. Here the sequenced sample was whole blood, taken at baseline. These receptor sequences come from an adult who was a healthcare worker with PCR-confirmed SARS-CoV-2 infection or an uninfected control (not recorded which). CDR3s leave out the opening cysteine and the closing phenylalanine or tryptophan. Fields, in order: V gene, J gene, CDR3 protein.

V: TRBV7-8; J: TRBJ1-5; CDR3: ASSQPGTGNQPQH
V: TRBV15; J: TRBJ2-5; CDR3: ATSTRTGEETQY
V: TRBV28; J: TRBJ2-1; CDR3: ASRGAGTDHNEQF
V: TRBV4-1; J: TRBJ2-4; CDR3: ASSQVVSKNIQY
V: TRBV14; J: TRBJ2-1; CDR3: ASSQASVKHNEQF
V: TRBV7-6; J: TRBJ2-1; CDR3: ASSASLAYEQF
V: TRBV5-4; J: TRBJ2-1; CDR3: ASSPGLELEQF
V: TRBV28; J: TRBJ2-1; CDR3: ASSPPVGGRSYNEQF
V: TRBV28; J: TRBJ2-7; CDR3: ASSPRGALGYEQY
V: TRBV14; J: TRBJ1-4; CDR3: ASSQEGEATNEKLF
V: TRBV20-1; J: TRBJ1-6; CDR3: SVVGNSPLH
V: TRBV27; J: TRBJ2-7; CDR3: ASSPSSGPKPYEQY
V: TRBV9; J: TRBJ2-1; CDR3: ASSPSDYNEQF
V: TRBV15; J: TRBJ2-1; CDR3: ATSTTGGSYNEQF
V: TRBV5-1; J: TRBJ2-1; CDR3: ASSLGSGVSDEQF
V: TRBV7-2; J: TRBJ2-1; CDR3: ASSSRRDFYNEQF
V: TRBV9; J: TRBJ2-3; CDR3: ASSAELTDTQY
V: TRBV11-3; J: TRBJ2-2; CDR3: ASSLGVAGVGELF
V: TRBV7-9; J: TRBJ1-4; CDR3: ASSRGTGRDEKLF
V: TRBV7-9; J: TRBJ2-7; CDR3: ASSLAAGAYEQY
V: TRBV7-6; J: TRBJ2-1; CDR3: ASSLSGGEQF
V: TRBV7-3; J: TRBJ2-3; CDR3: ASSLTPTLAGDGTDTQY
V: TRBV2; J: TRBJ2-2; CDR3: ASSTSGSHAGELF
V: TRBV6-4; J: TRBJ1-1; CDR3: ASSGDSRTEAF
V: TRBV4-1; J: TRBJ2-5; CDR3: ASSPTSGALQETQY